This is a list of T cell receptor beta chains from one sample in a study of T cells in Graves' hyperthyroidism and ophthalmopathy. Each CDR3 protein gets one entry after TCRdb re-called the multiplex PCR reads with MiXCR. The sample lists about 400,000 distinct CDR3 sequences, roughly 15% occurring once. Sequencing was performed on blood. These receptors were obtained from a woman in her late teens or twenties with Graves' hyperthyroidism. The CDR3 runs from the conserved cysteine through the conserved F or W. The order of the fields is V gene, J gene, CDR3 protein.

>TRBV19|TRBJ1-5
CASSISDGYQPQHF
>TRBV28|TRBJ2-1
CASSLWFQGDYNEQFF
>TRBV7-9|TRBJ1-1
CASSASATRTLNTEAFF
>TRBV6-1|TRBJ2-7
CASLPDRAAEQYF
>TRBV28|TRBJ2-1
CASSSQGDYNEQFF
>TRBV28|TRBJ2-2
CASSLPFYRGGSGINTGELFF
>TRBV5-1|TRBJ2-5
CASSLGSRGQGTQYF
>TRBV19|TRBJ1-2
CASSIGTGANYGYTF
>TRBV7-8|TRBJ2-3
CASSLVAGDQYF
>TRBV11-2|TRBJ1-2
CASSLRDRVIANYGYTF